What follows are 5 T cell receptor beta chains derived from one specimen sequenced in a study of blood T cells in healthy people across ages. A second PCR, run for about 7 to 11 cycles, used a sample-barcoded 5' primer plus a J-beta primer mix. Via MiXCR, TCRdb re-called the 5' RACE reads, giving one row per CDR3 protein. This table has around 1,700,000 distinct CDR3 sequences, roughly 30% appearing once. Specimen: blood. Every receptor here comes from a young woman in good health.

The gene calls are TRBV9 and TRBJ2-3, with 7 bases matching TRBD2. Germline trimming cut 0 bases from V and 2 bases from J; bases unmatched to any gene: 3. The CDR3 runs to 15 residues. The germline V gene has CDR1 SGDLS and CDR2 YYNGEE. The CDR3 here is CASSVESGDTDTQYF. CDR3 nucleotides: TGTGCCAGCAGCGTAGAGAGCGGGGACACAGATACGCAGTATTTT.

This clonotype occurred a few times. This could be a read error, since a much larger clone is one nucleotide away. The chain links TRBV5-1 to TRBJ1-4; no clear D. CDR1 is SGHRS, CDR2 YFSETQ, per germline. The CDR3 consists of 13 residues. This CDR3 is CASSFQPNEKRFF. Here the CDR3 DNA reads TGCGCCAGCAGCTTCCAGCCGAATGAAAAACGGTTTTTT.

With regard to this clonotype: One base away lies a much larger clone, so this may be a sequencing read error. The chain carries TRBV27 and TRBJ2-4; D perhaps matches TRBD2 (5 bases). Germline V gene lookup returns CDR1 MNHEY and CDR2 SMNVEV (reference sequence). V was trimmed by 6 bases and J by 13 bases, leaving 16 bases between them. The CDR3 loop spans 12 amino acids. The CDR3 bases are TGTGCCAGCAGGATGTGGCCACTAGAGCAGTACTTC. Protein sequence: CASRMWPLEQYF.

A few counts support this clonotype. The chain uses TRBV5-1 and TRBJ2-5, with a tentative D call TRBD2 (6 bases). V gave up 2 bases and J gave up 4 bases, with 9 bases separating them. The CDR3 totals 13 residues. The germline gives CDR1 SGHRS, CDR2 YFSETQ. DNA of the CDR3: TGCGCCAGCAGCTTTTCTAGCGCAGAGACCCAGTACTTC. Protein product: CASSFSSAETQYF.

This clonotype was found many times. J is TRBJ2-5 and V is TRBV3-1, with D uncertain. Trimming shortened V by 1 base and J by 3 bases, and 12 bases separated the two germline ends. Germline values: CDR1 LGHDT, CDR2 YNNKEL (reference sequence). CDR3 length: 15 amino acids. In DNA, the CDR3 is TGTGCCAGCAGCCAAGTAGAAGACCCTAAAGAGACCCAGTACTTC. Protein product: CASSQVEDPKETQYF.